One sample yielded the 17 T cell receptor beta chains listed below, sequenced in a study of technical replicates of blood from a handful of donors. The data were produced by immunoSEQ multiplex PCR, yet TCRdb's version contains in-frame clones alone and is incomplete. The table has 60,000 to 90,000 clones, roughly 95% seen once. Sequenced: T cells isolated from PBMCs. These receptors were collected from a human donor in good health.

The chain links TRBV27 to TRBJ1-2; unclear D gene. V gave up 3 bases and J gave up 4 bases, with 9 bases separating them. CDR1 is MNHEY and CDR2 is SMNVEV in the germline V gene (reference sequence). The length of the CDR3 is 13 residues. The CDR3 coding sequence is TGTGCCAGCAGTTTCACGGGTGGCTATGGCTACACCTTC. Amino acid sequence: CASSFTGGYGYTF.

This rearrangement joins TRBV7-3 to TRBJ2-3; tentatively, D is TRBD2 (7 bases). Germline CDR1 SGHTA, CDR2 FQGTGA. The CDR3 consists of 15 residues. Trimming removed 2 bases at V and 4 bases at J, with 13 bases between. In DNA form, the CDR3 reads TGTGCCAGCAGCTTATTGGCGGGGGCAGCAGATACGCAGTATTTT. Translation: CASSLLAGAADTQYF.

The gene calls are TRBV7-8 and TRBJ1-6, with 8 nucleotides matching TRBD1. Trimming removed 1 base from V and 10 bases from J; junction bases left unmatched: 3. Germline assignment: CDR1 SGHVS and CDR2 FQNEAQ. The CDR3 covers 14 residues. The chain's CDR3 is CASSLGGQGSPLHF. DNA of the CDR3: TGTGCCAGCAGCTTAGGTGGACAGGGCTCACCCCTCCACTTT. The full variable domain, its missing parts supplied by reference TRBV7-8 and TRBJ1-6, is GAGVSQSPRYKVAKRGQDVALRCDPISGHVSLFWYQQALGQGPEFLTYFQNEAQLDKSGLPSDRFFAERPEGSVSTLKIQRTQQEDSAVYLCASSLGGQGSPLHFGNGTRLTVT.

This chain joins TRBV6-5 and TRBJ1-5, with D tentatively TRBD1 (5 bases). This CDR3 contains 15 residues. V gave up 0 bases and J gave up 5 bases, with 11 bases separating them. Germline CDR1 reads MNHEY; CDR2 reads SVGAGI. The CDR3 DNA sequence: TGTGCCAGCAGTTACTCTGCTCAGGGTGATCAGCCCCAGCATTTT. The encoded protein is CASSYSAQGDQPQHF.

J is TRBJ2-5 and V is TRBV11-3; 10 nucleotides align to TRBD2. J was trimmed by 5 bases and V by 6 bases; bases with no gene match: 15. Germline V gene lookup returns CDR1 SGHNT and CDR2 YENEEA. The CDR3 runs 17 residues. This CDR3 reads CASRAGVLAGEGETQYF. CDR3 DNA sequence: TGTGCCAGCAGGGCGGGGGTGCTAGCGGGGGAAGGGGAGACCCAGTACTTC.

V and J are TRBV5-1 and TRBJ2-7; TRBD2 might be the D (6 bases). The germline V gene has CDR1 SGHRS and CDR2 YFSETQ. The V end lost 4 bases, the J end lost 4 bases, and 21 bases lay between the germline ends. The CDR3 has 16 amino acids. The CDR3 nucleotides are TGCGCCAGCAGCCGTCTGTCGGGAGCGTACGGTTACGAGCAGTACTTC. It is translated as CASSRLSGAYGYEQYF.

The chain links TRBV7-9 to TRBJ1-3, with D maybe TRBD1 (6 bases). CDR1 and CDR2 (germline): SEHNR, FQNEAQ (reference sequence). V was trimmed by 4 bases and J by 8 bases, leaving 24 bases between them. The CDR3 contains 17 residues. The DNA for the CDR3 is TGTGCCAGCAGCTCGCACGGGAACAGGGACGAAGGATACACCATATATTTT. As protein: CASSSHGNRDEGYTIYF.

The rearrangement joins TRBV27 to TRBJ1-1; possibly TRBD1 for D (5 bases). The CDR3 has 16 residues. V shed 1 base and J shed 5 bases, with 17 bases lying between them. Germline CDR1 MNHEY, CDR2 SMNVEV (reference sequence). The CDR3 is CASSLYGGGLETEAFF. Written as DNA, the CDR3 is TGTGCCAGCAGTTTATACGGGGGGGGGTTGGAAACTGAAGCTTTCTTT.

The CDR3 sequence is CASSPVSSGSGNTIYF. CDR3 in DNA: TGTGCCAGCAGCCCCGTCTCCTCAGGGTCTGGAAACACCATATATTTT. The gene calls are TRBV7-2 and TRBJ1-3; weak D call: TRBD1 (5 bases). Germline loops: CDR1 SGHTA, CDR2 FQGNSA. V dropped 5 bases and J dropped 1 base, with 15 bases sitting between them. This CDR3 has 16 residues. Based on the CDR3 plus reference TRBV7-2 and TRBJ1-3, the full variable domain is GAGVSQSPSNKVTEKGKDVELRCDPISGHTALYWYRQSLGQGLEFLIYFQGNSAPDKSGLPSDRFSAERTGGSVSTLTIQRTQQEDSAVYLCASSPVSSGSGNTIYFGEGSWLTVV.

For this clone: Germline is not matched at one junction end, which may reflect a read error. The CDR3 protein is CASSLETDAHF. In nucleotides, the CDR3 is TGTGCCAGCAGCTTGGAGACAGATGCACACTTT. The chain carries TRBV5-8 and TRBJ1-1; D might be TRBD1 (5 bases). CDR1 and CDR2 (germline): SGHTS, YDEGEE. The CDR3 is made up of 11 amino acids.

The V gene is TRBV11-1, the J gene TRBJ2-7; 7 bases are shared with TRBD2. V lost 5 bases and J lost 3; bases outside the gene matches: 10. Looked up from germline, CDR1 is SGHAT and CDR2 is FQDESV (reference sequence). There are 15 residues in the CDR3. CDR3 nucleotides: TGTGCCAGCAGCAAGTCGGCGGGGGAAAGCTACGAGCAGTACTTC. Protein product: CASSKSAGESYEQYF.

The chain combines TRBV7-2 with TRBJ2-7, with D unresolved. Germline V lookup: CDR1 SGHTA, CDR2 FQGNSA. The CDR3 is 13 amino acids. Trimming cost V 2 bases and J 3 bases, with 8 bases left between them. The CDR3 DNA reads as TGTGCCAGCAGCTTAACTACCTACTACGAGCAGTACTTC. Its translation is CASSLTTYYEQYF.

The rearrangement uses TRBV10-3 and TRBJ2-1, with 13 bases fitting TRBD2. In germline, CDR1 is ENHRY, CDR2 SYGVKD. V dropped 7 bases and J dropped 7; count of bases not matched to a gene: 4. This CDR3 region has 14 residues. The CDR3 nucleotides read TGTGCCATCACCCGGACTAGCGGGAGTAATGAGCAGTTCTTC. Translated: CAITRTSGSNEQFF.

The table lists this clone with a count of one. The CDR3 spells CASSETASGSHEQYF. CDR3 nucleotide sequence: TGTGCCAGCAGTGAAACGGCTAGCGGGAGCCACGAGCAGTACTTC. The chain couples TRBV6-1 to TRBJ2-7; 10 nucleotides line up with TRBD2. There are 15 residues in the CDR3. Germline-derived CDR1 and CDR2 are MNHNS and SASEGT. V trimming: 2 bases; J trimming: 5 bases; junction bases outside the gene matches: 6.

The chain links TRBV30 to TRBJ1-3; no clear D. This CDR3 region has 11 residues. Germline values: CDR1 GTSNPN, CDR2 SVGIG (reference sequence). Trimming left V 5 bases short and J 3 bases short, with 5 bases between. CDR3 nucleotide sequence: TGTGCCTGGGGGAGTGGAAACACCATATATTTT. Protein product: CAWGSGNTIYF.

CDR3: CASSTGQGIHQPQHF. CDR3 bases: TGCGCCAGCAGTACCGGACAGGGGATTCATCAGCCCCAGCATTTT. This chain joins TRBV4-1 and TRBJ1-5; 9 bases align to TRBD1. CDR1 is MGHRA, CDR2 YSYEKL, per germline. Germline trimming cut 6 bases from V and 5 bases from J; bases unmatched to any gene: 8. The CDR3 runs 15 residues.

The CDR3 DNA follows: TGTGCCAGCAGCGTCCCAGCGGGATGGGACAATGAGCAGTTCTTC. Translating gives CASSVPAGWDNEQFF. The chain has TRBV9 and TRBJ2-1; 7 bases map to TRBD2. The CDR3 length is 15 residues. V lost 2 bases to trimming and J lost 5 bases; unmatched junction nucleotides: 7. Germline V lookup: CDR1 SGDLS, CDR2 YYNGEE.